The source of this TCR beta chain is a study of blood T cell repertoires in COVID-19. Study-wide context: In each case, the material was cDNA or gDNA derived from T cells, B-cell-depleted T cells, or PBMCs.

The ends lost 4 bases at V and 1 base at J; junction bases unmatched: 5. The germline CDR1 and CDR2 sequences are MNHEY and SVGEGT. CDR3 size: 17 residues. TCRdb keeps only in-frame clones here, not all; method: immunoSEQ multiplex PCR. The table records fewer than 250,000 clones, 65% to 90% of them present only once. The sequencing sample was made of peripheral blood. The chain combines TRBV6-2 or TRBV6-3 with TRBJ2-3; 13 bases are a match to TRBD2. The TCR originated in a woman in her sixties or seventies with acute or convalescent COVID-19. This CDR3 reads CASSLGGTSGGTDTQYF. In nucleotides, the CDR3 is TGTGCCAGCAGTTTGGGGGGGACTAGCGGGGGCACAGATACGCAGTATTTT.